This T cell receptor beta chain was sequenced in a study of long-term antiretroviral therapy in people with HIV. Study-wide results and limits: Sampling of blood ran from about 2004 to 2018, and older ART regimens were possibly in use.

In regard to this clone: Its cognate antigen is unknown.

This CDR3 spans 18 amino acids. Per the germline V gene, CDR1 is MGHRA and CDR2 is YSYEKL. V lost 3 bases to trimming and J lost 1 base, with 16 bases between them. The immunoSEQ assay was v3.0, run at survey level. Generated by immunoSEQ multiplex PCR, the TCRdb table keeps only in-frame clones and is missing some. The repertoire holds under 50,000 clones, with roughly nine tenths as singletons. Specimen: unsorted PBMCs, collected 1.2 years after starting antiretroviral therapy. The V call is TRBV4-1, the J call TRBJ2-6; D is unclear. This receptor was taken from a woman aged 50 to 65 with HIV. CDR3 nucleotide sequence: TGCGCCAGCAGCCAGGAGCCGTCCGTTCTATCTGGGGCCAACGTCCTGACTTTC. Amino acids: CASSQEPSVLSGANVLTF.